Listed here are 19 T cell receptor beta chains from one sample, sequenced in a study of molecular identifiers for immune sequencing clone quantification. One entry per CDR3 protein, called by TCRdb with MiXCR from the PCR reads. This table has 300,000 to 350,000 distinct CDR3 sequences, roughly a fifth appearing once. Sample: naive CD8+ T cells from blood, with Jurkat cell RNA spiked in. Subset here: FACS-sorted CD8+CD4-CCR7+CD45RA+ naive T cells. The source is a human donor in good health. Some libraries in this study had Jurkat cell RNA spiked in.

The chain uses TRBV12-3 or TRBV12-4 and TRBJ1-2; tentatively, D is TRBD1 (6 bases). CDR3 length equals 15 residues. The ends were cut back, 6 bases at V and 0 bases at J, with 14 bases in the middle. The CDR3: CASSPRGAANYGYTF. The DNA for the CDR3 is TGTGCCAGCAGCCCCCGGGGGGCAGCTAACTATGGCTACACCTTC.

This clonotype was detected ten times or more. The gene calls are TRBV7-8 and TRBJ2-5; 9 nucleotides line up with TRBD2. The CDR3 length is 17 residues. V shed 6 bases, J shed 3 bases, and the junction held 14 bases outside the gene matches. Looked up from germline, CDR1 is SGHVS and CDR2 is FQNEAQ. CDR3 region: CASRFSRGGVFEETQYF. The CDR3 bases are TGTGCCAGCAGGTTCTCGCGGGGGGGCGTCTTTGAAGAGACCCAGTACTTC.

On this clonotype itself: One junction end does not reproduce the germline sequence, and a read error may be involved. The genes are TRBV19 and TRBJ2-1; 7 bases match TRBD2. CDR3 length: 14 residues. CDR1 is LNHDA and CDR2 is SQIVND in the germline V gene (reference sequence). CDR3 amino acids: CASSKTSPYNEQSF. The CDR3 DNA sequence: TGTGCCAGTAGTAAGACTAGCCCCTACAATGAGCAGTCCTTC.

This clonotype has ten or more counts. The CDR3 sequence: CASSKYRELAGPQHF. The CDR3 DNA is TGTGCCAGCAGCAAATACAGGGAACTGGCAGGGCCCCAGCATTTT. The genes are TRBV6-5 and TRBJ1-5; TRBD1 might be the D (6 bases). V lost 6 bases to trimming and J lost 9 bases, with 21 bases between them. The CDR3 is made up of 15 amino acids. Germline V lookup: CDR1 MNHEY, CDR2 SVGAGI.

In its sample, this clonotype was seen many times. This rearrangement joins TRBV7-9 to TRBJ1-5; a weak D match, TRBD1 (5 bases). The germline V and J ends were trimmed by 2 bases and 5 bases, with 13 bases remaining between them. CDR1 SEHNR and CDR2 FQNEAQ come from the germline V gene (reference sequence). This CDR3 region has 15 residues. CDR3 bases: TGTGCCAGCAGCTTATCGGACACTGTCGATCAGCCCCAGCATTTT. Encoded protein: CASSLSDTVDQPQHF.

The chain couples TRBV11-2 to TRBJ2-2; TRBD2 might be the D (5 bases). Germline V gene sequence: CDR1 SGHAT, CDR2 FQNNGV. The CDR3 covers 16 residues. The V end was cut by 3 bases, the J end by 5 bases, with 16 bases between. Here the CDR3 DNA reads TGTGCCAGCAGCTTTTATGCAGCGGTTGGAACCGGGGAGCTGTTTTTT. Its protein is CASSFYAAVGTGELFF.

This clonotype was detected a few times. It is unclear where the CDR3 begins or ends on the DNA, so no DNA is shown, and the CDR3 is as TCRdb lists it. The chain's CDR3 is CSVGAGSEASF. The chain employs TRBV29-1 and TRBJ1-1. Germline V gene lookup returns CDR1 SQVTM and CDR2 ANQGSEA. The CDR3 comprises 11 residues, both ends counted.

This clonotype came up many times. V is TRBV2 and J is TRBJ1-1, with a tentative D call TRBD1 (6 bases). The germline V and J ends were trimmed by 4 bases and 5 bases, with 11 bases remaining between them. CDR1 is SNHLY, CDR2 FYNNEI, per germline. The length of the CDR3 is 13 residues. For the CDR3, the DNA is TGTGCCAGCAGTGTCGACACAGGGACTGAAGCTTTCTTT. This translates into CASSVDTGTEAFF.

This clonotype was counted at least ten times. This chain joins TRBV29-1 and TRBJ2-7, with unresolved D. V was shortened by 5 bases and J by 5 bases, with 13 bases between the two germline ends. The length of the CDR3 is 12 residues. Germline V gene lookup returns CDR1 SQVTM and CDR2 ANQGSEA. The CDR3 sequence is CSVTRCRHEQYF. CDR3 nucleotide sequence: TGCAGCGTTACGAGGTGCCGCCACGAGCAGTACTTC.

This clonotype was picked up many times. V and J are TRBV5-6 and TRBJ2-3; 10 bases agree with TRBD2. Germline assignment: CDR1 SGHDT and CDR2 YYEEEE. The CDR3 is 16 residues long. The trim removed 2 bases at V and 6 bases at J, leaving 9 bases unmatched. CDR3 DNA: TGTGCCAGCAGCTTCCAAGCGGGGGGGCCGGTGGATACGCAGTATTTT. It is translated as CASSFQAGGPVDTQYF. The full variable domain, with the rest looked up from reference TRBV5-6 and TRBJ2-3, is DAGVTQSPTHLIKTRGQQVTLRCSPKSGHDTVSWYQQALGQGPQFIFQYYEEEERQRGNFPDRFSGHQFPNYSSELNVNALLLGDSALYLCASSFQAGGPVDTQYFGPGTRLTVL.

This clonotype was seen only a few times. V is TRBV19 and J is TRBJ2-5, with D possibly matching TRBD2 (5 bases). V lost 2 bases, J lost 2 bases, and 6 bases lay in between. This CDR3 is built from 13 residues. Germline V lookup: CDR1 LNHDA, CDR2 SQIVND (reference sequence). The CDR3 loop reads CASSISGQETQYF. DNA for the CDR3: TGTGCCAGTAGTATATCGGGGCAAGAGACCCAGTACTTC.

There are many counts of this clonotype. The chain uses TRBV9 and TRBJ1-4, with D possibly being TRBD1 (6 bases). Germline assignment: CDR1 SGDLS and CDR2 YYNGEE. Trimming shortened V by 3 bases and J by 6 bases, and 12 bases separated the two germline ends. There are 14 residues in the CDR3. The CDR3 sequence: CASSATGNDEKLFF. DNA of the CDR3: TGTGCCAGCAGCGCGACAGGTAACGATGAAAAACTGTTTTTT.

The chain has TRBV7-9 and TRBJ2-3; TRBD2 matches at 9 bases. Germline-derived CDR1 and CDR2 are SEHNR and FQNEAQ (reference sequence). The ends lost 5 bases at V and 3 bases at J; junction bases unmatched: 12. This CDR3 has 17 residues. The CDR3 DNA is TGTGCCAGCAGCCACCACCGGGGACTAGCCGATACAGATACGCAGTATTTT. This sequence encodes CASSHHRGLADTDTQYF.

This clonotype was counted at least ten times. The chain has TRBV28 and TRBJ2-7, with D maybe TRBD2 (5 bases). This CDR3 is 14 amino acids long. Per the germline V gene, CDR1 is MDHEN and CDR2 is SYDVKM. V shed 2 bases and J shed 2 bases, with 10 bases lying between them. The CDR3 DNA follows: TGTGCCAGCAGTTTACCCGACGGGACCTACGAGCAGTACTTC. It is translated as CASSLPDGTYEQYF.

This clonotype appeared many times. This rearrangement joins TRBV24-1 to TRBJ2-3; D remains ambiguous. Per the germline V gene, CDR1 is KGHDR and CDR2 is SFDVKD. The CDR3 is 11 residues long. V was cut by 1 base and J by 8 bases, with 3 bases left in between. CDR3 region: CATSDLITQYF. CDR3 in DNA: TGTGCCACCAGTGATTTAATTACGCAGTATTTT.

With regard to this clonotype: One base away lies a much larger clone, so this may be a sequencing read error. Since no conserved phenylalanine or tryptophan closes the CDR3, a read error is the likely cause. This chain joins TRBV29-1 and TRBJ2-3; no clear D. V lost 0 bases and J 7 bases, leaving 14 bases between the germline ends. The length of the CDR3 is 14 residues. Germline values: CDR1 SQVTM, CDR2 ANQGSEA. For the CDR3, the DNA is TGCAGCGTTGAAGAGTTCATCTCGCTAAATACGCAGTATTCT. This encodes CSVEEFISLNTQYS.

This clonotype was found many times. V and J are TRBV6-6 and TRBJ2-1, with D perhaps matching TRBD1 (5 bases). CDR3 length: 12 residues. CDR1 is MNHNY, CDR2 SVGAGI, per germline (reference sequence). The V end lost 6 bases, the J end lost 6 bases, and 9 bases lay between the germline ends. This CDR3 reads CASSTQGNEQFF. The CDR3, as DNA: TGTGCCAGCAGCACTCAGGGCAATGAGCAGTTCTTC.

Note on this clonotype: Mismatch with germline at one junction end may stem from a read error. The chain carries TRBV5-4 and TRBJ2-1; 7 nucleotides line up with TRBD1. The V gene's germline CDR1 is SGHNT and CDR2 YYREEE (reference sequence). The CDR3 sequence is 16 residues long. The CDR3 region is CASSLPGDSSYDEQFF. The CDR3 coding sequence is TGTGCCAGCAGCCTGCCCGGGGACAGCTCCTACGATGAGCAGTTCTTC.

Many counts were recorded for this clonotype. The rearrangement joins TRBV5-4 to TRBJ2-3; TRBD2 matches at 8 bases. CDR3 length equals 15 residues. The germline gives CDR1 SGHNT, CDR2 YYREEE (reference sequence). V lost 1 base to trimming and J lost 2 bases; unmatched junction nucleotides: 3. In nucleotides, the CDR3 is TGTGCCAGCAGCTTGAGTAGCGGGGTCACAGATACGCAGTATTTT. Residues: CASSLSSGVTDTQYF.